This T cell receptor beta chain was recovered during a study of blood T cell repertoires in COVID-19. This clone occurred many times. The CDR3 has 12 amino acids. V lost 0 bases and J lost 9, with 9 bases in between. Per the germline V gene, CDR1 is SGHRS and CDR2 is YFSETQ. TCRdb's copy holds only in-frame clones and misses some; the assay was immunoSEQ multiplex PCR. Of about 320,000 clones listed, around 80% are singletons. V gene TRBV5-1 combines with J gene TRBJ1-1; no clear D. Material for sequencing was peripheral blood. This clonotype was sampled from a woman between 50 and 59 years old with acute or convalescent COVID-19. The CDR3 spells CASSLDTGKAFF. CDR3 DNA sequence: TGCGCCAGCAGCTTGGACACGGGGAAAGCTTTCTTT.